A single sample gave rise to the 30 T cell receptor beta chains below, sequenced in a study of T cell responses to AZD1222 COVID-19 vaccine. The data were produced by immunoSEQ multiplex PCR, yet TCRdb's version contains in-frame clones alone and is incomplete. The data contain over 150,000 clones, 80% to 95% of them seen just once; the ten biggest clones take up around 0.96%. This sample comprised peripheral blood, obtained 28 days after the second dose of the MenACWY control vaccine. These receptors originate from an adult who received the MenACWY meningococcal vaccine as a control.

CDR3 sequence reads: CATSDLQSGTDTQYF. CDR3 bases: TGTGCCACCAGTGATTTGCAGTCTGGCACAGATACGCAGTATTTT. J is TRBJ2-3 and V is TRBV24-1; unclear D gene. Trimming left V 0 bases short and J 1 base short, with 7 bases between. This CDR3 is built from 15 residues. Germline V gives CDR1 KGHDR, CDR2 SFDVKD.

This clone has just one count. V is TRBV28 and J is TRBJ1-1, with D perhaps TRBD1 (6 bases). This CDR3 region has 15 residues. V lost 3 bases and J 3 bases, leaving 14 bases between the germline ends. Germline CDR1 is MDHEN and CDR2 is SYDVKM. The CDR3 bases are TGTGCCAGCAGTTTCCCCCAGGGGTTCTACACTGAAGCTTTCTTT. Amino acid sequence: CASSFPQGFYTEAFF. The variable domain in full, with the rest retrieved from reference TRBV28 and TRBJ1-1, is DVKVTQSSRYLVKRTGEKVFLECVQDMDHENMFWYRQDPGLGLRLIYFSYDVKMKEKGDIPEGYSVSREKKERFSLILESASTNQTSMYLCASSFPQGFYTEAFFGQGTRLTVV.

The genes are TRBV5-5 and TRBJ1-5, with 9 bases fitting TRBD1. The CDR3 totals 12 residues. Trimming removed 0 bases from V and 16 bases from J; junction bases left unmatched: 5. The germline V gene encodes CDR1 SGHKS and CDR2 YYEKEE (reference sequence). The CDR3 bases are TGTGCCAGCAGCTTGGACAGGGGGCGGCTACATTTT. This sequence encodes CASSLDRGRLHF.

The CDR3 region has the DNA TGTGCCAGCAGCGTAGAAGGGGGAGATTCACCCCTCCACTTT. It translates to CASSVEGGDSPLHF. This sequence joins TRBV9 and TRBJ1-6; D may be TRBD1 (6 bases). The CDR3 consists of 14 residues. Trimming removed 0 bases from V and 8 bases from J, with 9 bases in between. Germline CDR1 is SGDLS and CDR2 is YYNGEE.

The CDR3 sequence: CASSYSVRGSYNEQFF. The DNA for the CDR3 is TGTGCCAGCAGTTACTCGGTCAGGGGTTCCTACAATGAGCAGTTCTTC. The chain joins TRBV6-5 to TRBJ2-1, with a possible D match to TRBD1 (6 bases). The CDR3 spans 16 residues. V lost 0 bases, J lost 1 base, and 10 bases lay in between. CDR1 and CDR2 from the germline V gene are MNHEY and SVGAGI.

This chain joins TRBV12-5 and TRBJ1-1; D gene unclear. This CDR3 comprises 14 residues. Germline-derived CDR1 and CDR2 are LGHNT and FRNRAP. The V end lost 7 bases, the J end lost 0 bases, and 12 bases lay between the germline ends. In DNA form, the CDR3 reads TGTGCTAGTGCCATTGACGGGATGAACACTGAAGCTTTCTTT. Translating gives CASAIDGMNTEAFF.

This chain joins TRBV2 and TRBJ2-2, with D perhaps matching TRBD1 (7 bases). Germline CDR1 reads SNHLY; CDR2 reads FYNNEI. The ends were cut back, 6 bases at V and 1 base at J, with 12 bases in the middle. This CDR3 is built from 15 residues. Here the CDR3 reads CASREGARNTGELFF. CDR3 DNA sequence: TGTGCCAGCAGGGAGGGGGCCAGGAACACCGGGGAGCTGTTTTTT.

The rearrangement links TRBV30 to TRBJ2-7; D not resolved. CDR3 length equals 12 residues. Germline CDR1 and CDR2: GTSNPN and SVGIG (reference sequence). V lost 0 bases and J lost 0, with 3 bases in between. The CDR3 protein is CAWSVASYEQYF. The CDR3 coding sequence is TGTGCCTGGAGTGTCGCCTCCTACGAGCAGTACTTC.

The chain links TRBV11-2 to TRBJ2-3, with 8 bases matching TRBD1. The CDR3 contains 14 residues. CDR1 and CDR2 from the germline V gene are SGHAT and FQNNGV. V was pared by 3 bases and J by 6 bases, with 5 bases of the junction left unmatched. The CDR3 loop reads CASSFRTGSDTQYF. In DNA form, the CDR3 reads TGTGCCAGCAGCTTCAGGACAGGGTCGGATACGCAGTATTTT.

The chain carries TRBV5-1 and TRBJ2-7, with D possibly matching TRBD1 (5 bases). The ends were cut back, 1 base at V and 7 bases at J, with 18 bases in the middle. Looked up from germline, CDR1 is SGHRS and CDR2 is YFSETQ. The CDR3 sequence is 15 residues long. The CDR3 nucleotides are TGCGCCAGCAGCTTGACAGGCATTACCCTGGGGGAGCAGTACTTC. Amino acid sequence: CASSLTGITLGEQYF.

For the CDR3, the DNA is TGTGCCAGCATTAGCCAGCGGGGGGGCCGAGAGACCCAGTACTTC. It specifies CASISQRGGRETQYF. This rearrangement joins TRBV2 to TRBJ2-5; 10 bases are shared with TRBD2. The trim removed 7 bases at V and 4 bases at J, leaving 9 bases unmatched. In germline, CDR1 is SNHLY, CDR2 FYNNEI. This CDR3 is 15 amino acids long. The complete variable domain, with remaining parts taken from reference TRBV2 and TRBJ2-5, reads EPEVTQTPSHQVTQMGQEVILRCVPISNHLYFYWYRQILGQKVEFLVSFYNNEISEKSEIFDDQFSVERPDGSNFTLKIRSTKLEDSAMYFCASISQRGGRETQYFGPGTRLLVL.

The chain employs TRBV27 and TRBJ1-2; D is possibly TRBD1 (6 bases). CDR3 length: 15 residues. Trimming left V 2 bases short and J 2 bases short, with 12 bases between. Germline V gene lookup returns CDR1 MNHEY and CDR2 SMNVEV (reference sequence). The CDR3 DNA follows: TGTGCCAGCAGTTTAGGGGGGCCTCGGAACTATGGCTACACCTTC. Protein product: CASSLGGPRNYGYTF.

The chain combines TRBV7-2 with TRBJ2-3; D is unresolved. This CDR3 contains 14 residues. The germline gives CDR1 SGHTA, CDR2 FQGNSA. V was pared by 1 base and J by 2 bases, with 7 bases between. The DNA of the CDR3 is TGTGCCAGCAGCTTAGGCCCCTCCACAGATACGCAGTATTTT. Amino acid sequence: CASSLGPSTDTQYF.

The rearrangement links TRBV7-9 to TRBJ2-7, with TRBD1 matching over 9 bases. After removal of 5 bases from V and 2 bases from J, the junction contained 7 bases not matched to a gene. The germline CDR1 and CDR2 sequences are SEHNR and FQNEAQ (reference sequence). The CDR3 is made up of 15 amino acids. The CDR3 spells CASSTRDRVAYEQYF. For the CDR3, the DNA is TGTGCCAGCAGCACCCGGGACAGGGTGGCCTACGAGCAGTACTTC.

The chain couples TRBV10-3 to TRBJ1-5; D is unclear. The CDR3 sequence is 13 residues long. V lost 3 bases, J lost 2 bases, and 5 bases lay in between. Germline V gene lookup returns CDR1 ENHRY and CDR2 SYGVKD. The CDR3 loop reads CAISESGNQPQHF. The CDR3 nucleotides read TGTGCCATCAGTGAAAGTGGCAATCAGCCCCAGCATTTT.

The chain has TRBV10-3 and TRBJ2-7; 7 positions match TRBD1. V trimming: 0 bases; J trimming: 3 bases; junction bases outside the gene matches: 17. CDR1 ENHRY and CDR2 SYGVKD come from the germline V gene. The CDR3 totals 19 residues. CDR3: CAISESPNLQQGRGYEQYF. The CDR3 DNA reads TGTGCCATCAGTGAGTCACCAAATCTTCAACAGGGGAGAGGCTACGAGCAGTACTTC.

This CDR3 is CASSSGGYTF. The CDR3 DNA reads TGTGCCAGCAGTTCCGGGGGCTACACCTTC. The V call is TRBV6-2 or TRBV6-3, the J call TRBJ1-2, with D unclear. The germline gives CDR1 MNHEY, CDR2 SVGEGT. The CDR3 runs to 10 residues. Trimming cost V 4 bases and J 8 bases, with 5 bases left between them.

This sequence joins TRBV6-2 or TRBV6-3 and TRBJ1-5; D may be TRBD1 (6 bases). The germline CDR1 and CDR2 sequences are MNHEY and SVGEGT. V was trimmed by 4 bases and J by 3 bases, leaving 10 bases between them. The CDR3 runs 14 residues. The CDR3 bases are TGTGCCAGCAGTTCTAGGGGGAACAATCAGCCCCAGCATTTT. Amino acids: CASSSRGNNQPQHF.

V usage is TRBV28 and J usage is TRBJ1-2; TRBD1 matches 8 bases. This CDR3 is built from 23 residues. Germline CDR1 is MDHEN and CDR2 is SYDVKM. Trimming took 5 bases from V and 1 from J; bases not matched to a gene: 30. The CDR3 region is CASSTTVKARGRGRVILNYGYTF. In DNA form, the CDR3 reads TGTGCCAGCAGTACAACTGTTAAGGCTAGGGGCAGGGGGCGTGTAATCCTTAACTATGGCTACACCTTC.

The chain is built from TRBV18 and TRBJ1-2; D is possibly TRBD1 (6 bases). Germline lookup yields CDR1 KGHSH and CDR2 LQKENI. The CDR3 sequence is 15 residues long. V lost 6 bases and J 2 bases, leaving 16 bases between the germline ends. CDR3 loop: CASSEVGQGNYGYTF. For the CDR3, the DNA is TGTGCCAGCTCCGAAGTGGGGCAGGGGAACTATGGCTACACCTTC.

The V call is TRBV13, the J call TRBJ1-4; D might be TRBD1 (6 bases). This CDR3 spans 15 amino acids. CDR1 and CDR2 (germline): PRHDT, FYEKMQ (reference sequence). The germline V and J ends were trimmed by 4 bases and 5 bases, with 14 bases remaining between them. CDR3: CASSSYRAGNEKLFF. CDR3 bases: TGTGCCAGCAGCTCGTACAGGGCCGGGAATGAAAAACTGTTTTTT.

For this clone: Other DNA sequences from this sample encode an identical CDR3 as well. The chain employs TRBV6-5 and TRBJ1-5; TRBD1 is a possible D gene (6 bases). Trimming took off 8 bases at V and 4 bases at J, with 9 bases between the two ends. The CDR3 spans 12 residues. CDR1 and CDR2 (germline): MNHEY, SVGAGI. CDR3 DNA sequence: TGTGCCAGCCGGACAGCGAATCAGCCCCAGCATTTT. Its protein product is CASRTANQPQHF.

This clone was detected once. The genes are TRBV19 and TRBJ1-2; a weak D match, TRBD1 (5 bases). CDR1 is LNHDA and CDR2 is SQIVND in the germline V gene (reference sequence). Trimming shortened V by 5 bases and J by 0 bases, and 7 bases separated the two germline ends. This CDR3 is built from 13 residues. The CDR3 loop reads CASSRGANYGYTF. The CDR3 DNA is TGTGCCAGTAGTCGGGGGGCTAACTATGGCTACACCTTC.

The gene calls are TRBV7-9 and TRBJ1-2, with no clear D. CDR1 is SEHNR, CDR2 FQNEAQ, per germline (reference sequence). V lost 5 bases to trimming and J lost 8 bases, with 15 bases between them. The CDR3 has 13 amino acids. CDR3 nucleotides: TGTGCCAGCAGCCCCCTCCTGCTGGGGGGCTACACCTTC. It yields the protein CASSPLLLGGYTF.

The chain recombines TRBV28 with TRBJ1-1; 7 bases are shared with TRBD1. Germline trimming cut 3 bases from V and 2 bases from J; bases unmatched to any gene: 3. Germline CDR1 and CDR2: MDHEN and SYDVKM. CDR3 size: 14 residues. CDR3 DNA: TGTGCCAGCAGTTTGCGGGACAGTAACACTGAAGCTTTCTTT. Its translation: CASSLRDSNTEAFF.

The gene calls are TRBV29-1 and TRBJ1-1; TRBD1 might be the D (5 bases). Looked up from germline, CDR1 is SQVTM and CDR2 is ANQGSEA. There are 11 residues in the CDR3. Trimming removed 5 bases from V and 7 bases from J, with 11 bases in between. The CDR3 protein is CSVRRGGEAFF. CDR3 nucleotide sequence: TGCAGCGTTAGGAGGGGAGGTGAAGCTTTCTTT.

This clone appeared a single time. The CDR3 spells CASRVRDREGAFF. CDR3 coding DNA: TGTGCCAGCAGGGTCCGGGACAGGGAGGGAGCTTTCTTT. The chain couples TRBV2 to TRBJ1-1; 9 bases match TRBD1. The germline gives CDR1 SNHLY, CDR2 FYNNEI. J gave up 10 bases and V 6 bases, and 9 bases lay outside the gene matches. The CDR3 spans 13 residues.

The gene calls are TRBV29-1 and TRBJ2-3, with 12 bases that match TRBD2. V gave up 4 bases and J gave up 0 bases; unmatched junction bases: 2. Germline V gene data show CDR1 as SQVTM and CDR2 as ANQGSEA. CDR3 length: 15 amino acids. The chain's CDR3 is CSVGLAGVSTDTQYF. CDR3 nucleotides: TGCAGCGTTGGACTAGCGGGGGTGAGCACAGATACGCAGTATTTT.

The chain employs TRBV6-5 and TRBJ2-2, with D unresolved. The CDR3 runs 11 residues. The V end lost 10 bases, the J end lost 8 bases, and 11 bases lay between the germline ends. The germline CDR1 and CDR2 sequences are MNHEY and SVGAGI. The CDR3 here is CAIPAGGELFF. Written as DNA, the CDR3 is TGTGCCATCCCGGCTGGTGGGGAGCTGTTTTTT.

The rearrangement uses TRBV7-2 and TRBJ1-1, with TRBD1 matching 9 bases. Germline values: CDR1 SGHTA, CDR2 FQGNSA. The CDR3 totals 15 residues. Germline trimming cut 5 bases from V and 1 base from J; bases unmatched to any gene: 5. The CDR3 reads CASSVQGAGNTEAFF. The DNA for the CDR3 is TGTGCCAGCAGCGTACAGGGGGCGGGGAACACTGAAGCTTTCTTT.